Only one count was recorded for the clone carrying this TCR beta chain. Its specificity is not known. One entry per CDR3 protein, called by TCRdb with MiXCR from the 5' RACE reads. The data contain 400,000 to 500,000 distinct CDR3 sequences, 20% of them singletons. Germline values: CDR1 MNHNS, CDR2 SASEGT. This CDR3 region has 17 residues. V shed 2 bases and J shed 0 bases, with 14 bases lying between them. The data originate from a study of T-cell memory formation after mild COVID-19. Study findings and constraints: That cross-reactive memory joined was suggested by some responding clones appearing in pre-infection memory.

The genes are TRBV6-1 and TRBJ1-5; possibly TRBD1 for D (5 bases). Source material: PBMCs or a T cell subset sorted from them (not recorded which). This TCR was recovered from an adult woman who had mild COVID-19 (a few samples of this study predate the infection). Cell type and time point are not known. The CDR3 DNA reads TGTGCCAGCAGTGAAAGGCTTGGGGGAAATAGCAATCAGCCCCAGCATTTT. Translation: CASSERLGGNSNQPQHF.